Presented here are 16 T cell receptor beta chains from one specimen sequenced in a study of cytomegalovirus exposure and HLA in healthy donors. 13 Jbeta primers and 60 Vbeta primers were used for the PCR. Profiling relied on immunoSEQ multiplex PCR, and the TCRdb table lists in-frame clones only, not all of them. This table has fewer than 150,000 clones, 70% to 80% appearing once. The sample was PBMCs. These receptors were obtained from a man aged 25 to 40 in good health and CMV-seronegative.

CDR3 coding DNA: TGTGCCAGTTCAGGGGATCTTAACTATGGCTACACCTTC. This codes for CASSGDLNYGYTF. This chain uses TRBV19 with TRBJ1-2; a possible D gene is TRBD1 (6 bases). The CDR3 extends over 13 amino acids. CDR1 is LNHDA, CDR2 SQIVND, per germline (reference sequence). Deletions cut 8 bases from V and 1 base from J, with 11 bases between.

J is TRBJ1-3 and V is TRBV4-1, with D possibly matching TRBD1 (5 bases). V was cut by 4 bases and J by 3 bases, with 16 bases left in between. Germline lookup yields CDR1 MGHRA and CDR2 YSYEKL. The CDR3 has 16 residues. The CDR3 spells CASSPYADMNGNTIYF. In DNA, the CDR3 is TGCGCCAGCAGCCCATACGCGGACATGAATGGAAACACCATATATTTT.

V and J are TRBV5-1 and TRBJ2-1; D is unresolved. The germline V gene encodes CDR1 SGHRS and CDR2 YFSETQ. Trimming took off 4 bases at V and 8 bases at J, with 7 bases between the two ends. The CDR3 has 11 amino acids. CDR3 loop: CASSTRDEQFF. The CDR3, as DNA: TGCGCCAGCAGCACCCGGGATGAGCAGTTCTTC.

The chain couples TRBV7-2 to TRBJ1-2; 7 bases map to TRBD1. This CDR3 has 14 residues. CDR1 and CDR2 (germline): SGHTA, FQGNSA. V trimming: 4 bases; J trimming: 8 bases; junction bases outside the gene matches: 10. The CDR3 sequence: CASSSDREIDGYTF. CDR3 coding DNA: TGTGCCAGCAGCTCCGACAGGGAAATCGACGGCTACACCTTC.

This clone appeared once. CDR3 nucleotides: TGCAGCGTTGCTCTTGCGGGCACAGATACGCAGTATTTT. As protein: CSVALAGTDTQYF. The chain has TRBV29-1 and TRBJ2-3, with no clear D. V was pared by 4 bases and J by 1 base, with 9 bases between. The germline gives CDR1 SQVTM, CDR2 ANQGSEA. The CDR3 is 13 amino acids.

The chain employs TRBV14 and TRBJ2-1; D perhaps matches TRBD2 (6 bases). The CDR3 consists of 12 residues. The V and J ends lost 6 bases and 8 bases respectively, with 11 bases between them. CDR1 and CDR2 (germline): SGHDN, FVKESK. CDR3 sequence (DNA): TGTGCCAGCAGGAGCGGCGGGGATGAGCAGTTCTTC. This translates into CASRSGGDEQFF.

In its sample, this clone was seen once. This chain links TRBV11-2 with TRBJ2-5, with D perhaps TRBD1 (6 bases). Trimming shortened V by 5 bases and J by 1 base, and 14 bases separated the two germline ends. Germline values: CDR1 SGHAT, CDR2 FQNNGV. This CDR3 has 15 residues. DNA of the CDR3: TGTGCCAGCAGCCATTGGACAGATAGCCAAGAGACCCAGTACTTC. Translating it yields CASSHWTDSQETQYF.

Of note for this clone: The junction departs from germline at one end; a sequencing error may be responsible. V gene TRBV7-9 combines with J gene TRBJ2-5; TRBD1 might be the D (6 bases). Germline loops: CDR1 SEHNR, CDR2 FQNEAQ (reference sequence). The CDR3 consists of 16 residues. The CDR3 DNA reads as TGTTCCAGCAGCCCCCCCTCCGGATCAGGGGTAGAGACCCAGTACTTC. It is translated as CSSSPPSGSGVETQYF.

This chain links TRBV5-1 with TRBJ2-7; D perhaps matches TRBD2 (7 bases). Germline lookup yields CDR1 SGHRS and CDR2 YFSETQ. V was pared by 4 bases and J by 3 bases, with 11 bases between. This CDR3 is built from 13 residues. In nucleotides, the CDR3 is TGCGCCAGCAGCCGGGGGGCTGACTACGAGCAGTACTTC. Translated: CASSRGADYEQYF.

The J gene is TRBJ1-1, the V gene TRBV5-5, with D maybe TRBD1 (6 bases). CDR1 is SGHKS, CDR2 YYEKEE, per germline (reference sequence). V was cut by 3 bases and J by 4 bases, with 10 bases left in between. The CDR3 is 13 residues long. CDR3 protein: CASSSQGGTEAFF. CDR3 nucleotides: TGTGCCAGCAGCTCCCAAGGGGGCACTGAAGCTTTCTTT.

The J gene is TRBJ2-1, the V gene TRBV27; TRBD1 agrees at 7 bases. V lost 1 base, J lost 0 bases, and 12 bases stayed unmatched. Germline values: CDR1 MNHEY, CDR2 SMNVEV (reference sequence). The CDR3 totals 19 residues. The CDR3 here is CASSLYNRGRISSYNEQFF. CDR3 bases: TGTGCCAGCAGTTTATATAACAGGGGTCGAATCAGCTCCTACAATGAGCAGTTCTTC.

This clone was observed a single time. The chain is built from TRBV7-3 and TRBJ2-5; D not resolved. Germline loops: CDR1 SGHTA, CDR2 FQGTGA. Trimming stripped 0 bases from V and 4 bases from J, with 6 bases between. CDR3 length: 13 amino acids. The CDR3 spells CASSLTTSETQYF. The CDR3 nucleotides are TGTGCCAGCAGCTTAACCACTTCAGAGACCCAGTACTTC.

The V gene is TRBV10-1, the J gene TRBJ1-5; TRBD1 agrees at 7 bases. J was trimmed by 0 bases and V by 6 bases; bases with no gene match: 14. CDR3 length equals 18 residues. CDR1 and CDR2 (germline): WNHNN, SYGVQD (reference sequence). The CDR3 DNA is TGCGCCAGCAGAGAGACAGGGACCCAAAAGTATAGCAATCAGCCCCAGCATTTT. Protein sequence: CASRETGTQKYSNQPQHF.

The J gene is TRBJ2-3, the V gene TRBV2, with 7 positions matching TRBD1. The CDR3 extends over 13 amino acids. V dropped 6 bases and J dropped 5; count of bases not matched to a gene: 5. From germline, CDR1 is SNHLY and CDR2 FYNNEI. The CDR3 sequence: CASSRGIEDTQYF. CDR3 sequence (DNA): TGTGCCAGCAGCAGGGGGATCGAAGATACGCAGTATTTT.

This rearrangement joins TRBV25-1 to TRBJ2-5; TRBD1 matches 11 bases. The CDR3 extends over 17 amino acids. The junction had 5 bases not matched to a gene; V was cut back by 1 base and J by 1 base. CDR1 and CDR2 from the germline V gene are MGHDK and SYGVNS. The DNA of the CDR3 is TGTGCCAGCAGTGAATTTAGGGGGACAGGGGGCCAAGAGACCCAGTACTTC. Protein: CASSEFRGTGGQETQYF.

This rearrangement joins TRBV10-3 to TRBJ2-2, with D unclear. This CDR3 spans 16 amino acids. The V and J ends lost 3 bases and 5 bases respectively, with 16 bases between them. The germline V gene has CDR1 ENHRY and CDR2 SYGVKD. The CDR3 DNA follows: TGTGCCATCAGTGAATTGTCACACGAGGAGACCGGGGAGCTGTTTTTT. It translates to CAISELSHEETGELFF.